This T cell receptor (beta chain) was captured by sequencing in a study of Ad26.COV2.S vaccination and SARS-CoV-2 variants. Study information: Trial arm assignment for the donor was COV1001 Ad26.COV2.S. Ad26.COV2.S given intramuscularly, once or twice 56 days apart.

The repertoire was sequenced with immunoSEQ multiplex PCR; TCRdb's copy has only in-frame clones and lacks some. Of roughly 250,000 clones listed, roughly 85% are singletons. General study points: Placebo recipients had lower spike-specific TCR breadth than vaccine recipients. Measurement of non-spike TCR breadth gave similar results in vaccine and placebo recipients.

This clone was seen a handful of times. Its antigen is not identified. Treatment specified: 15 to 20 received Ad26.COV2.S at low or high dose, single or two shots; about 5 received placebo; per-sample allocation not given. All samples were drawn on day 63, counting from the first vaccine or placebo injection. CDR1 SEHNR and CDR2 FQNEAQ come from the germline V gene (reference sequence). V was clipped by 5 bases and J by 0 bases; unmatched bases: 6. This CDR3 spans 16 amino acids. The V call is TRBV7-9, the J call TRBJ1-4; TRBD1 aligns across 7 bases. Sequenced material: peripheral blood, taken in a trial of Ad26.COV2.S vaccine versus placebo. The sequence was obtained from a person aged 18 to 59 who received the Ad26.COV2.S COVID-19 vaccine or a placebo. DNA for the CDR3: TGTGCCAGCAGCCGAGGACAGGCGTCAACTAATGAAAAACTGTTTTTT. Protein product: CASSRGQASTNEKLFF.